This T cell receptor (beta chain) was sequenced for a study of Graves' ophthalmopathy and Graves' hyperthyroidism. Trimming cost V 6 bases and J 4 bases; bases outside gene matches: 10. The CDR3 is 16 amino acids. Findings and limits, study-wide: In separating ophthalmopathy from stable hyperthyroidism, a 13-signature model achieved about 90% sensitivity and around 80% specificity. Progression of ophthalmopathy was predicted by the model with 60% to 71% sensitivity and under 75% specificity.

This clonotype was recorded many times. Its antigen is still unknown. RNA transcripts were the source from which TCR beta CDR3 regions were amplified. Amplification began with first-round RT-PCR using HTBI primers, then second-round multiplex PCR was performed. TCRdb ran MiXCR on the multiplex PCR reads and lists one entry per CDR3 protein. The top ten hold around 12% of the sample, which has 300,000 to 400,000 distinct CDR3 sequences, under 20% seen once. Every ophthalmopathy donor presented moderate-to-severe activity, CAS ≥3, NOSPECS ≥4 and duration under 3 months. Sampling approximately 10 ml of fresh peripheral blood provided the PBMCs.

This receptor was obtained from an adult man with Graves' ophthalmopathy. The sequencing input was peripheral blood. The chain links TRBV12-3 or TRBV12-4 to TRBJ2-5; 11 bases are shared with TRBD1. DNA for the CDR3: TGTGCCAGCAGCCCCCCGGACAGGGGGCTTGGAGAGACCCAGTACTTC. It translates to CASSPPDRGLGETQYF.